Presented here are 32 T cell receptor beta chains from one specimen sequenced in a study of blood T cell repertoires in COVID-19. The repertoire was sequenced with immunoSEQ multiplex PCR; TCRdb's copy has only in-frame clones and lacks some. The sample has 95,000 to 150,000 clones; 90% to 95% are singletons. Sequencing input: peripheral blood. The receptors derive from a man aged 45 to 65 with COVID-19, enrolled during active disease.

In nucleotides, the CDR3 is TGTGCCAGCTCACGCAGGGGTGACAACGAGCAGTACGTC. Translating gives CASSRRGDNEQYV. V is TRBV18 and J is TRBJ2-7, with D possibly being TRBD1 (6 bases). Trimming stripped 4 bases from V and 5 bases from J, with 12 bases between. Germline V lookup: CDR1 KGHSH, CDR2 LQKENI. The CDR3 spans 13 residues.

This sequence joins TRBV2 and TRBJ2-7; 7 bases agree with TRBD2. Per the germline V gene, CDR1 is SNHLY and CDR2 is FYNNEI. The CDR3 is 14 amino acids. The V gene end was trimmed by 6 bases and the J gene end by 6 bases; junction bases not matched to a gene: 11. The CDR3 DNA reads TGTGCCAGCAGGAGGGAGGGCGGGACGGGCGAGCAGTACTTC. Translation: CASRREGGTGEQYF.

This chain joins TRBV9 and TRBJ2-2, with D possibly TRBD1 on 6 matching bases. Trimming removed 0 bases at V and 10 bases at J, with 13 bases between. The CDR3 is 14 residues long. Looked up from germline, CDR1 is SGDLS and CDR2 is YYNGEE. CDR3 in amino acids: CASSVATTGAELFF. The CDR3 region has the DNA TGTGCCAGCAGCGTAGCTACGACAGGCGCGGAGCTGTTTTTT.

The chain links TRBV28 to TRBJ1-6, with TRBD1 matching 12 bases. V trimming: 5 bases; J trimming: 9 bases; junction bases outside the gene matches: 5. Germline CDR1 and CDR2: MDHEN and SYDVKM. The CDR3 is 15 residues long. The CDR3 reads CASSRGQGAGSPLHF. The CDR3 region has the DNA TGTGCCAGCAGTAGGGGACAGGGGGCGGGTTCACCCCTCCACTTT.

This clone appeared once. V is TRBV6-5 and J is TRBJ2-7; 10 bases are a match to TRBD1. Germline V gene sequence: CDR1 MNHEY, CDR2 SVGAGI. V trimming: 5 bases; J trimming: 3 bases; junction bases outside the gene matches: 4. The CDR3 consists of 14 residues. The CDR3 loop reads CASSPGTGDYEQYV. CDR3 coding DNA: TGTGCCAGCAGTCCCGGGACAGGGGACTACGAGCAGTACGTC.

This rearrangement joins TRBV19 to TRBJ1-5; weak D call: TRBD1 (6 bases). Germline assignment: CDR1 LNHDA and CDR2 SQIVND (reference sequence). V was cut by 5 bases and J by 0 bases, with 17 bases left in between. CDR3 length equals 17 residues. CDR3 DNA sequence: TGTGCCAGTAGTGACCGGGGGGGCCGGGATAGCAATCAGCCCCAGCATTTT. Translated: CASSDRGGRDSNQPQHF.

The chain links TRBV24-1 to TRBJ2-2, with 9 bases identical to TRBD1. There are 15 residues in the CDR3. V shed 8 bases, J shed 5 bases, and the junction held 8 bases outside the gene matches. In germline, CDR1 is KGHDR, CDR2 SFDVKD. The CDR3 DNA follows: TGTGCCACCAAGCGCGGGACAGGGAAGACCGGGGAGCTGTTTTTT. It is translated as CATKRGTGKTGELFF.

V usage is TRBV19 and J usage is TRBJ1-1, with 8 bases lining up with TRBD1. Trimming cost V 3 bases and J 3 bases; bases outside gene matches: 9. The CDR3 length is 16 residues. Germline CDR1 reads LNHDA; CDR2 reads SQIVND (reference sequence). In DNA form, the CDR3 reads TGTGCCAGTAGTATTCGGGGACAGGCCAGGGACACTGAAGCTTTCTTT. This gives the protein CASSIRGQARDTEAFF.

The V call is TRBV2, the J call TRBJ2-3; 8 bases fit TRBD2. V dropped 3 bases and J dropped 1; count of bases not matched to a gene: 0. The CDR3 totals 14 residues. Germline CDR1 and CDR2: SNHLY and FYNNEI. The CDR3 here is CASSDSGGTDTQYF. The CDR3 bases are TGTGCCAGCAGTGATAGCGGGGGCACAGATACGCAGTATTTT.

The chain is built from TRBV5-6 and TRBJ2-7; TRBD1 aligns across 7 bases. The CDR3 loop spans 15 amino acids. The V segment lost 5 bases and the J segment 0 bases; nucleotides outside the gene matches: 8. The germline gives CDR1 SGHDT, CDR2 YYEEEE. CDR3 region: CASRPGQMSSYEQYV. CDR3 sequence (DNA): TGTGCCAGCAGACCGGGACAGATGAGCTCCTACGAGCAGTACGTC.

This clone was observed a handful of times. The chain joins TRBV29-1 to TRBJ2-1; TRBD2 aligns across 9 bases. Germline CDR1 SQVTM, CDR2 ANQGSEA. Trimming removed 6 bases from V and 2 bases from J; junction bases left unmatched: 11. The CDR3 runs to 16 residues. The CDR3 sequence: CSVESSTSGTYNEQFF. The DNA of the CDR3 is TGCAGCGTCGAATCGTCGACTAGCGGCACCTACAATGAGCAGTTCTTC.

This clone was found a few times. The chain carries TRBV11-2 and TRBJ2-2; the match to TRBD2 covers 9 bases. Germline assignment: CDR1 SGHAT and CDR2 FQNNGV. V shed 0 bases, J shed 9 bases, and the junction held 14 bases outside the gene matches. The length of the CDR3 is 18 residues. The CDR3, as DNA: TGTGCCAGCAGCTTAGACAGGCGGGGGACTAGCCAACACCGGGAGCTGTTTTTT. Protein sequence: CASSLDRRGTSQHRELFF.

V usage is TRBV7-9 and J usage is TRBJ1-5, with 7 nucleotides matching TRBD1. The germline CDR1 and CDR2 sequences are SEHNR and FQNEAQ (reference sequence). The CDR3 has 13 residues. J gave up 6 bases and V 6 bases, and 5 bases lay outside the gene matches. The CDR3 region has the DNA TGTGCCAGCAGTCCGGACAGGAGTCAGCCCCAGCATTTT. Residues: CASSPDRSQPQHF.

V and J are TRBV29-1 and TRBJ2-2; 10 bases agree with TRBD2. This CDR3 spans 14 amino acids. CDR1 is SQVTM, CDR2 ANQGSEA, per germline. Losses at the gene ends were 5 bases for V and 6 bases for J; bases not matched to a gene: 6. The CDR3 DNA reads TGCAGCGTTAAGCGGGAGGGCCTCCCCGGGGAGCTGTTTTTT. Its translation is CSVKREGLPGELFF.

The chain employs TRBV6-1 and TRBJ2-3; D remains ambiguous. Germline values: CDR1 MNHNS, CDR2 SASEGT. Between the trimmed V and J ends, which lost 2 bases and 2 bases, there was a span of 8 bases. The CDR3 loop spans 14 amino acids. The CDR3 spells CASSESANTDTQYF. CDR3 coding DNA: TGTGCCAGCAGTGAATCAGCGAACACAGATACGCAGTATTTT.

The chain links TRBV28 to TRBJ2-5; no definite D call. The CDR3 is 14 amino acids. The V end lost 5 bases, the J end lost 9 bases, and 19 bases lay between the germline ends. CDR1 is MDHEN and CDR2 is SYDVKM in the germline V gene. This CDR3 reads CASSPTLDTVPQYF. CDR3 DNA sequence: TGTGCCAGCAGTCCCACCCTTGACACCGTGCCCCAGTACTTC.

V is TRBV15 and J is TRBJ2-1; the match to TRBD2 covers 7 bases. The CDR3 is 19 residues long. Germline lookup yields CDR1 LNHNV and CDR2 YYDKDF (reference sequence). V lost 1 base to trimming and J lost 0 bases; unmatched junction nucleotides: 12. Here the CDR3 reads CATSRGPWGGGSSYNEQFF. The CDR3 bases are TGTGCCACCAGCAGAGGACCGTGGGGGGGAGGTAGCTCCTACAATGAGCAGTTCTTC.

This chain links TRBV5-1 with TRBJ2-5, with TRBD1 matching over 7 bases. This CDR3 region has 14 residues. The J segment lost 2 bases and the V segment lost 3 bases, leaving 4 bases of the junction unmatched. Germline V lookup: CDR1 SGHRS, CDR2 YFSETQ. CDR3 nucleotides: TGCGCCAGCAGCTCCACGACAGGGCAAGAGACCCAGTACTTC. Translating it yields CASSSTTGQETQYF.

The V and J genes are TRBV3-1 (or the pseudogene TRBV3-2) and TRBJ1-1; possibly TRBD1 for D (6 bases). Trimming removed 1 base from V and 5 bases from J, with 8 bases in between. CDR3 length: 13 residues. Germline CDR1 reads LGHDT; CDR2 reads YNNKEL (reference sequence). The CDR3 reads CASSQVQGTEAFF. CDR3 DNA: TGTGCCAGCAGCCAAGTACAGGGAACTGAAGCTTTCTTT.

The chain employs TRBV6-5 and TRBJ2-7; D is possibly TRBD1 (6 bases). CDR1 and CDR2 from the germline V gene are MNHEY and SVGAGI. The CDR3 runs 15 residues. V lost 6 bases, J lost 3 bases, and 18 bases lay in between. The CDR3 DNA is TGTGCCAGCAGGCGACAGGTACCTGGGAACTACGAGCAGTACGTC. Translation: CASRRQVPGNYEQYV.

The CDR3 region has the DNA TGTGCCAGCAGTTACGAGGGTCTGAATGAGCAGTTCTTC. Residues: CASSYEGLNEQFF. The J gene is TRBJ2-1, the V gene TRBV6-5; possible D gene TRBD2, 5 bases. V dropped 2 bases and J dropped 7 bases, with 9 bases sitting between them. Per the germline V gene, CDR1 is MNHEY and CDR2 is SVGAGI. The CDR3 spans 13 residues.

The CDR3 nucleotides are TGCGCCAGCAGCCAAGAGGGACTAGCGGGACCTTACAATGAGCAGTTCTTC. Translating it yields CASSQEGLAGPYNEQFF. V gene TRBV4-1 combines with J gene TRBJ2-1, with TRBD2 matching over 13 bases. The CDR3 consists of 17 residues. From germline, CDR1 is MGHRA and CDR2 YSYEKL. With 0 bases clipped from V and 4 bases from J, the junction kept 3 bases outside the gene matches.

This chain links TRBV6-6 with TRBJ2-2; 11 bases map to TRBD1. With V trimmed by 2 bases and J by 4 bases, 3 bases remained unmatched. Germline V lookup: CDR1 MNHNY, CDR2 SVGAGI (reference sequence). This CDR3 has 16 amino acids. CDR3 DNA sequence: TGTGCCAGCAGTTACGGAGGACAGGGGGCCACCGGGGAGCTGTTTTTT. Translated: CASSYGGQGATGELFF.

This clone was recorded only once. V gene TRBV19 combines with J gene TRBJ2-3; 8 positions agree with TRBD2. The CDR3 is 15 residues long. The V gene end was trimmed by 5 bases and the J gene end by 3 bases; junction bases not matched to a gene: 7. Per the germline V gene, CDR1 is LNHDA and CDR2 is SQIVND (reference sequence). CDR3 coding DNA: TGTGCCAGTAGTCAGAGCGGGAGCAGGACAGATACGCAGTATTTT. This gives the protein CASSQSGSRTDTQYF.

The V gene is TRBV30, the J gene TRBJ1-4; 7 bases align to TRBD1. This CDR3 region has 15 residues. The ends lost 2 bases at V and 1 base at J; junction bases unmatched: 4. The V gene's germline CDR1 is GTSNPN and CDR2 SVGIG (reference sequence). CDR3 protein: CAWSRQGGTNEKLFF. The DNA for the CDR3 is TGTGCCTGGAGTAGACAGGGTGGAACTAATGAAAAACTGTTTTTT.

This sequence joins TRBV2 and TRBJ1-4; 8 bases agree with TRBD1. The length of the CDR3 is 14 residues. Unmatched junction bases numbered 3, after V lost 5 bases and J lost 4 bases. Germline V gene sequence: CDR1 SNHLY, CDR2 FYNNEI. CDR3 sequence: CASSKTGVNEKLFF. The CDR3 DNA is TGTGCCAGCAGTAAGACAGGGGTTAATGAAAAACTGTTTTTT.

The CDR3 sequence: CASSLVGSGFTDTQYF. The CDR3 DNA follows: TGTGCCAGCAGCTTAGTGGGTAGCGGGTTCACAGATACGCAGTATTTT. The chain carries TRBV7-6 and TRBJ2-3, with 7 bases fitting TRBD2. This CDR3 has 16 residues. Germline V lookup: CDR1 SGHVS, CDR2 FNYEAQ. V dropped 1 base and J dropped 2; count of bases not matched to a gene: 6. The variable domain in full, completed from reference TRBV7-6 and TRBJ2-3, reads GAGVSQSPRYKVTKRGQDVALRCDPISGHVSLYWYRQALGQGPEFLTYFNYEAQQDKSGLPNDRFSAERPEGSISTLTIQRTEQRDSAMYRCASSLVGSGFTDTQYFGPGTRLTVL.

V gene TRBV3-1 (or the pseudogene TRBV3-2) combines with J gene TRBJ1-5; 9 bases agree with TRBD1. CDR1 is LGHDT and CDR2 is YNNKEL in the germline V gene (reference sequence). The CDR3 extends over 17 amino acids. J was trimmed by 5 bases and V by 5 bases; bases with no gene match: 13. CDR3 region: CASSTGTGKRGDQPQHF. In DNA, the CDR3 is TGTGCCAGCAGCACCGGGACAGGGAAACGGGGTGATCAGCCCCAGCATTTT.

The chain has TRBV6-5 and TRBJ1-2, with D possibly being TRBD1 (5 bases). V lost 5 bases and J lost 4, with 11 bases in between. This CDR3 is 13 amino acids long. The germline CDR1 and CDR2 sequences are MNHEY and SVGAGI. Here the CDR3 reads CASSRGSSYGYTF. The CDR3 bases are TGTGCCAGCAGTCGGGGGAGCTCCTATGGCTACACCTTC.

The chain links TRBV23-1 to TRBJ2-7; TRBD1 aligns across 7 bases. TRBV23-1 is known as an ORF, though its function is uncertain. There are 16 residues in the CDR3. J gave up 0 bases and V 4 bases, and 9 bases lay outside the gene matches. The CDR3: CASSLPGQSSSYEQYV. CDR3 in DNA: TGCGCCAGCAGTCTACCGGGACAGTCGAGCTCCTACGAGCAGTACGTC.

This sequence joins TRBV13 and TRBJ2-3; 7 bases map to TRBD2. This CDR3 has 13 residues. Germline-derived CDR1 and CDR2 are PRHDT and FYEKMQ (reference sequence). V dropped 1 base and J dropped 5; count of bases not matched to a gene: 0. CDR3 sequence reads: CASSLAGGDTQYF. The DNA of the CDR3 is TGTGCCAGCAGCTTAGCGGGAGGAGATACGCAGTATTTT.

The V gene is TRBV5-4, the J gene TRBJ2-1; D is uncertain. The CDR3 sequence is 15 residues long. Germline V CDR1 and CDR2: SGHNT, YYREEE (reference sequence). V was trimmed by 0 bases and J by 0 bases, leaving 7 bases between them. The CDR3 loop reads CASSLELLSYNEQFF. Here the CDR3 DNA reads TGTGCCAGCAGCTTGGAACTCCTCTCCTACAATGAGCAGTTCTTC. Using reference TRBV5-4 and TRBJ2-1 for the parts outside the CDR3, the full variable domain is ETGVTQSPTHLIKTRGQQVTLRCSSQSGHNTVSWYQQALGQGPQFIFQYYREEENGRGNFPPRFSGLQFPNYSSELNVNALELDDSALYLCASSLELLSYNEQFFGPGTRLTVL.